This T cell receptor (beta chain) originates from a study of cytomegalovirus exposure and HLA in healthy donors. Though nominally healthy at sampling, donors likely had unrecorded immune exposures. It was with 60 Vbeta and 13 Jbeta primers that the PCR ran. The data were produced by immunoSEQ multiplex PCR, yet TCRdb's version contains in-frame clones alone and is incomplete. The profile covers some 140,000 clones, with about 80% appearing a single time and around 13% taken by the ten largest. Study-wide points: When the data were analyzed later, several of the most significant clusters appeared to be linked to common viral pathogens. A later examination showed that TCR association rates differed by HLA locus, with DRB1 most and HLA-C fewest.

Worth noting for this clone: Its antigen is not identified.

With V trimmed by 1 base and J by 5 bases, 3 bases remained unmatched. Germline lookup yields CDR1 SEHNR and CDR2 FQNEAQ (reference sequence). There are 14 residues in the CDR3. This TCR derives from a young man in good health and CMV-seropositive. Sequencing used PBMCs. This chain joins TRBV7-9 and TRBJ2-7; the match to TRBD2 covers 9 bases. The CDR3 spells CASSLVAGGDEQYF. CDR3 DNA: TGTGCCAGCAGCTTAGTGGCGGGAGGGGACGAGCAGTACTTC.